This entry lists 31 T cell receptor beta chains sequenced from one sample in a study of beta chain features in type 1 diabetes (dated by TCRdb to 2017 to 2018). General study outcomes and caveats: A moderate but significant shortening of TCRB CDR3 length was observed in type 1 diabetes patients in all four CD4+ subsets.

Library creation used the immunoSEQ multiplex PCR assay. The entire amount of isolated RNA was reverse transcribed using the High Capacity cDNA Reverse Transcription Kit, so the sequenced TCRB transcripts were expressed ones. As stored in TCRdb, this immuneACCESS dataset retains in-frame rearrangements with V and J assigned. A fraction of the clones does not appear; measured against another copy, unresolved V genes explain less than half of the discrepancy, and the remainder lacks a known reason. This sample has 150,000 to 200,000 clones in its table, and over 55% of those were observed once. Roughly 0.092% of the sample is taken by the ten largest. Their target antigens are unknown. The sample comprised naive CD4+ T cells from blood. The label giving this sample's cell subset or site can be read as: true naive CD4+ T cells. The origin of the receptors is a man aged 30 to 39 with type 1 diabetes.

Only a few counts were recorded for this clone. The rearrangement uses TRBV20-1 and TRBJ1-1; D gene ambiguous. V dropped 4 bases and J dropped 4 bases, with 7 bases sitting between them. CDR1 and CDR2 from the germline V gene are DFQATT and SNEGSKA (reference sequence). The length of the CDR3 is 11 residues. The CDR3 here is CSAKGSTEAFF. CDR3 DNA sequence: TGCAGTGCTAAAGGGAGCACTGAAGCTTTCTTT.

The CDR3 nucleotides read TGCAGCGTTGAAGTACAGGGGGCCGGGGAGCAGTACTTC. The encoded protein is CSVEVQGAGEQYF. The chain has TRBV29-1 and TRBJ2-7; 9 bases are a match to TRBD1. Germline V lookup: CDR1 SQVTM, CDR2 ANQGSEA. The CDR3 has 13 residues. V lost 1 base and J lost 7; bases outside the gene matches: 5.

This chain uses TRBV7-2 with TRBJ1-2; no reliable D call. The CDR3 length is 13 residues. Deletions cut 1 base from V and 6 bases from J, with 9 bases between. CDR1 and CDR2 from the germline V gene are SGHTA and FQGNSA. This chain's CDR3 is CASSLGRGDGYTF. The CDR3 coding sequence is TGTGCCAGCAGCTTAGGACGTGGAGATGGCTACACCTTC.

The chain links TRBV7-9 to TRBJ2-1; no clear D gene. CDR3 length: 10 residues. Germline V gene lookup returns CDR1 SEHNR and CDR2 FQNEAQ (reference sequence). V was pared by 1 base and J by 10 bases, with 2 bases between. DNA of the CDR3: TGTGCCAGCAGCTTAGGGGAGCAGTTCTTC. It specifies CASSLGEQFF.

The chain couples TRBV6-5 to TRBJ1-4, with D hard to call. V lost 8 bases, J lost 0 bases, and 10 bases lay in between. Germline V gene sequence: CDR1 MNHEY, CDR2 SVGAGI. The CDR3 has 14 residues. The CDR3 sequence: CASRRSATNEKLFF. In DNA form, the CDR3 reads TGTGCCAGCCGACGCAGTGCAACTAATGAAAAACTGTTTTTT.

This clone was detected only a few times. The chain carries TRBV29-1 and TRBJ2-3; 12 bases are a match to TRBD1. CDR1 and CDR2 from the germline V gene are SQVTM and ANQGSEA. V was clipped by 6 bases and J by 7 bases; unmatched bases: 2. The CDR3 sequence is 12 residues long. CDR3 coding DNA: TGCAGCGTGGGACAGGGGGCGAATACGCAGTATTTT. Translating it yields CSVGQGANTQYF.

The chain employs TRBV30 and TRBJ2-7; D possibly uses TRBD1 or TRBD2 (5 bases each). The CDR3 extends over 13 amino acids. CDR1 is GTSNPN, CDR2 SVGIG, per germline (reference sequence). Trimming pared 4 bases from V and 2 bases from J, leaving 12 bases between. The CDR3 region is CAWTGQPAYEQYF. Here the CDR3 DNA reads TGTGCCTGGACGGGGCAGCCGGCCTACGAGCAGTACTTC.

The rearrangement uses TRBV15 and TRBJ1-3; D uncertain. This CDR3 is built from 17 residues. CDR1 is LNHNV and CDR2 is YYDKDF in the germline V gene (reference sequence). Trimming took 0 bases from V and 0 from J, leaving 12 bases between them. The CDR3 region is CATSRDLSEFSGNTIYF. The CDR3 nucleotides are TGTGCCACCAGCAGAGATCTCAGCGAATTCTCTGGAAACACCATATATTTT.

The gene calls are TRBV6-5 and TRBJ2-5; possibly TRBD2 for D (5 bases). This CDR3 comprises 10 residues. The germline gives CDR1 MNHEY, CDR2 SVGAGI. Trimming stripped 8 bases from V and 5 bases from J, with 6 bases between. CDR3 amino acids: CASRGETQYF. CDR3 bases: TGTGCCAGCCGCGGGGAGACCCAGTACTTC.

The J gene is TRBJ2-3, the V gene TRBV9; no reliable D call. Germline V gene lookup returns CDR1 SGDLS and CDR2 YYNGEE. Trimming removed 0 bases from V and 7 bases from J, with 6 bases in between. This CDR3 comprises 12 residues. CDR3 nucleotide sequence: TGTGCCAGCAGCGTAGAGGAAAATACGCAGTATTTT. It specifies CASSVEENTQYF.

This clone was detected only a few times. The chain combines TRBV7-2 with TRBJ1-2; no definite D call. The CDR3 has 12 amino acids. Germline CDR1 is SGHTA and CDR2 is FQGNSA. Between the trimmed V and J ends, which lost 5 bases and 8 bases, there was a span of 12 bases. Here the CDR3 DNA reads TGTGCCAGCAGCGCTCAATCAGGAGGCTACACCTTC. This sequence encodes CASSAQSGGYTF.

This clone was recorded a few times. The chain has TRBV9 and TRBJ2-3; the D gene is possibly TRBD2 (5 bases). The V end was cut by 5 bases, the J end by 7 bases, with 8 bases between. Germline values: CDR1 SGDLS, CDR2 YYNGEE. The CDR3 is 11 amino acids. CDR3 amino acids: CASRAGNTQYF. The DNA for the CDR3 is TGTGCCAGCAGGGCCGGGAATACGCAGTATTTT.

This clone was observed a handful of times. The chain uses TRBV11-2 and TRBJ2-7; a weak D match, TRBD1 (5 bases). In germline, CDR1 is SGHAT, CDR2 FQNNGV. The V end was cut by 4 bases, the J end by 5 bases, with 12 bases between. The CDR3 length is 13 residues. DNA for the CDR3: TGTGCCAGCAGCTACGCGGCAGGGAACGAGCAGTACTTC. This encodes CASSYAAGNEQYF.

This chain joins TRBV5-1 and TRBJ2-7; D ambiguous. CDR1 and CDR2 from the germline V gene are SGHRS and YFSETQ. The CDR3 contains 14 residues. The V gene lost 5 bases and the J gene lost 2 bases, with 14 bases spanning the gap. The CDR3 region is CASRRPTDPYEQYF. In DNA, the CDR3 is TGCGCCAGCAGGAGGCCGACGGATCCCTACGAGCAGTACTTC.

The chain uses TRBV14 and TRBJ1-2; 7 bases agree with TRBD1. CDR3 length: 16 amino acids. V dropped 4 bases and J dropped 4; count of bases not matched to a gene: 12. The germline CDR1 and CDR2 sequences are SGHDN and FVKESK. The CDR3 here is CASSPSEQGISYGYTF. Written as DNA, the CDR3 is TGTGCCAGCAGCCCCAGTGAACAGGGGATTTCCTATGGCTACACCTTC.

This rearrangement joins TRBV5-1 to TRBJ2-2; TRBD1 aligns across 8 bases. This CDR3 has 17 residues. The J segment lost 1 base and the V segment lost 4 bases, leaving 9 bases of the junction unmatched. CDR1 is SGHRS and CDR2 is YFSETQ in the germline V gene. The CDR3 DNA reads TGCGCCAGCAGCCCGGCTGGACAGGGACGGAACACCGGGGAGCTGTTTTTT. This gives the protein CASSPAGQGRNTGELFF.

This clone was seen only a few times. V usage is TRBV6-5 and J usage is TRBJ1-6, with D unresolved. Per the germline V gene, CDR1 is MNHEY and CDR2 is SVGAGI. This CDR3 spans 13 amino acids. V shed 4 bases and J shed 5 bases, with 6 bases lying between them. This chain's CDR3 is CASSWVDNSPLHF. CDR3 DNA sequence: TGTGCCAGCAGTTGGGTTGATAATTCACCCCTCCACTTT.

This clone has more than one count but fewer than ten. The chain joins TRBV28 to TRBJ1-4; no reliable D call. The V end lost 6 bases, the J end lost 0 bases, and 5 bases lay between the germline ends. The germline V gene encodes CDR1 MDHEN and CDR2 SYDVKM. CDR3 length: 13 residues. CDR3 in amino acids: CASRFATNEKLFF. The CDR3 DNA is TGTGCCAGCAGATTTGCAACTAATGAAAAACTGTTTTTT. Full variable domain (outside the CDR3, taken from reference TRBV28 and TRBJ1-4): DVKVTQSSRYLVKRTGEKVFLECVQDMDHENMFWYRQDPGLGLRLIYFSYDVKMKEKGDIPEGYSVSREKKERFSLILESASTNQTSMYLCASRFATNEKLFFGSGTQLSVL.

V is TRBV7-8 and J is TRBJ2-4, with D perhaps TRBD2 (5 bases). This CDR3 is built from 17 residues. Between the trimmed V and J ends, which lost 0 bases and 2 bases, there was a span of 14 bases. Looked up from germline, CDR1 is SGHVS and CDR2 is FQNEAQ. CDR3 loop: CASSLARSGISKNIQYF. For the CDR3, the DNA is TGTGCCAGCAGCTTAGCCCGATCGGGGATATCCAAAAACATTCAGTACTTC.

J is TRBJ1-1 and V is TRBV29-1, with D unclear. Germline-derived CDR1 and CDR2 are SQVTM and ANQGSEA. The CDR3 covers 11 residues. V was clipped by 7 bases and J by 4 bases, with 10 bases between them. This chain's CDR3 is CSGTYGTEAFF. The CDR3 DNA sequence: TGCAGCGGAACCTATGGCACTGAAGCTTTCTTT. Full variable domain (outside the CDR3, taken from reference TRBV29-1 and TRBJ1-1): SAVISQKPSRDICQRGTSLTIQCQVDSQVTMMFWYRQQPGQSLTLIATANQGSEATYESGFVIDKFPISRPNLTFSTLTVSNMSPEDSSIYLCSGTYGTEAFFGQGTRLTVV.

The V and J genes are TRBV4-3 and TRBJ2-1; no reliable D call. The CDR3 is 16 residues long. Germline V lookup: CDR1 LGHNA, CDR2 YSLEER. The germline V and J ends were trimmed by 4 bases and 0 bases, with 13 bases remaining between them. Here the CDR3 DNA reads TGCGCCAGCAGCCCCGCGACTGCCCCCTCCTACAATGAGCAGTTCTTC. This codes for CASSPATAPSYNEQFF.

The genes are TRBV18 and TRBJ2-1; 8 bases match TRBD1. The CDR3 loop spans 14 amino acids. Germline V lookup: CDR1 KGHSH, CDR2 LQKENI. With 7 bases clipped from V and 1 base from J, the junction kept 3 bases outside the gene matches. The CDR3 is CASFGQGSYNEQFF. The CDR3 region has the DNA TGTGCCAGCTTCGGACAGGGTTCCTACAATGAGCAGTTCTTC.

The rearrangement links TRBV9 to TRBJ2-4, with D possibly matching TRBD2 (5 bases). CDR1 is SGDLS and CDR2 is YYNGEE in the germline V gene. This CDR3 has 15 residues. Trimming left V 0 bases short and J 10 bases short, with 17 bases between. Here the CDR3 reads CASSVEASLVSIQYF. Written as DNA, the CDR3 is TGTGCCAGCAGCGTAGAGGCTAGCTTGGTTTCGATTCAGTACTTC.

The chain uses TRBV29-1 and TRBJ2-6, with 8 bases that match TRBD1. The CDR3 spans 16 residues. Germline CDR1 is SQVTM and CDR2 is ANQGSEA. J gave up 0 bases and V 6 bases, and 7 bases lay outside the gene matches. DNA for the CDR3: TGCAGCGTCGGGACAGGCCTAACCTCTGGGGCCAACGTCCTGACTTTC. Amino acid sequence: CSVGTGLTSGANVLTF.

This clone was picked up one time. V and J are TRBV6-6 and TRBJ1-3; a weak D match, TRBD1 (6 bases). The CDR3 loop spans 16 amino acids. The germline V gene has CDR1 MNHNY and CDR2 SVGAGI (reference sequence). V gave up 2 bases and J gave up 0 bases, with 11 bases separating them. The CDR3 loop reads CASSYPARGSGNTIYF. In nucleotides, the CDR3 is TGTGCCAGCAGTTACCCGGCCAGGGGCTCTGGAAACACCATATATTTT.

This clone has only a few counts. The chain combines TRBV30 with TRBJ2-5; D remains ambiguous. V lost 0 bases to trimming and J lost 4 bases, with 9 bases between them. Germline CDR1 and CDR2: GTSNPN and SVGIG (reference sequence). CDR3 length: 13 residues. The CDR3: CAWSVVNLETQYF. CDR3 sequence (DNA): TGTGCCTGGAGTGTCGTAAATTTAGAGACCCAGTACTTC.

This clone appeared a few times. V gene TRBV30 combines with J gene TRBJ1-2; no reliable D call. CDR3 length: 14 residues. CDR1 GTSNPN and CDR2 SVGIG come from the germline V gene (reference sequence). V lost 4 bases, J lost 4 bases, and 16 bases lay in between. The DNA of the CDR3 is TGTGCCTGGATGGTCCCAAACGTCCTCTATGGCTACACCTTC. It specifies CAWMVPNVLYGYTF.

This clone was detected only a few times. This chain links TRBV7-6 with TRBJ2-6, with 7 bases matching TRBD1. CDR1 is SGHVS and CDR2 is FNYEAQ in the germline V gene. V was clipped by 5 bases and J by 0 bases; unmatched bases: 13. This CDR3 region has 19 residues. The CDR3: CASSLMMGQKPSGANVLTF. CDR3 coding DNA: TGTGCCAGCAGCCTAATGATGGGACAGAAACCCTCTGGGGCCAACGTCCTGACTTTC.

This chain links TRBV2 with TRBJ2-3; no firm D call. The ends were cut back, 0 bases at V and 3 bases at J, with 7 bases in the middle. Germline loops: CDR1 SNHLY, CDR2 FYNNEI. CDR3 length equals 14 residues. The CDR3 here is CASSEALWTDTQYF. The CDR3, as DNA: TGTGCCAGCAGTGAAGCGTTGTGGACAGATACGCAGTATTTT. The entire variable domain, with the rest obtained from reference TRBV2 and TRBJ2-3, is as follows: EPEVTQTPSHQVTQMGQEVILRCVPISNHLYFYWYRQILGQKVEFLVSFYNNEISEKSEIFDDQFSVERPDGSNFTLKIRSTKLEDSAMYFCASSEALWTDTQYFGPGTRLTVL.

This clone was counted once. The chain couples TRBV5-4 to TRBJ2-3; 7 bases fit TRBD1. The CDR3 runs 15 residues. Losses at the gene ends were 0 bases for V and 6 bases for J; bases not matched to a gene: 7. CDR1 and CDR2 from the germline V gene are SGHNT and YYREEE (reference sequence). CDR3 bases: TGTGCCAGCAGCTTGGAAAGGGGGCCTGGGGATACGCAGTATTTT. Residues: CASSLERGPGDTQYF.

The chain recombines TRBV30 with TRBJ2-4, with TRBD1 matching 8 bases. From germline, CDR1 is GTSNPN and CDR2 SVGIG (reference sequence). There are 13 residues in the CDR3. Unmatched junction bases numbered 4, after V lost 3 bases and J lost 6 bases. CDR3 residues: CAWSAGTGNIQYF. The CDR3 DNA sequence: TGTGCCTGGAGCGCCGGGACAGGAAACATTCAGTACTTC.